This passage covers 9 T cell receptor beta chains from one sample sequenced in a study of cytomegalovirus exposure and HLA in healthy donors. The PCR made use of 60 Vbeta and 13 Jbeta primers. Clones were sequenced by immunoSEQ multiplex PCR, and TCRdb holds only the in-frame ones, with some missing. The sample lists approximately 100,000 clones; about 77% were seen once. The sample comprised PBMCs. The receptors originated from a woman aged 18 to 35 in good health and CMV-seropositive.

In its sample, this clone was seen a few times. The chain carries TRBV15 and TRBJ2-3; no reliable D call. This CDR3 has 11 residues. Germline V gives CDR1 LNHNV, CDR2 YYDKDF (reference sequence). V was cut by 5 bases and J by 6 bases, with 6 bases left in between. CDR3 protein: CATSGPDTQYF. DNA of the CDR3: TGTGCCACCAGCGGGCCCGATACGCAGTATTTT. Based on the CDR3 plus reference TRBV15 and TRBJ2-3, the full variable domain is DAMVIQNPRYQVTQFGKPVTLSCSQTLNHNVMYWYQQKSSQAPKLLFHYYDKDFNNEADTPDNFQSRRPNTSFCFLDIRSPGLGDTAMYLCATSGPDTQYFGPGTRLTVL.

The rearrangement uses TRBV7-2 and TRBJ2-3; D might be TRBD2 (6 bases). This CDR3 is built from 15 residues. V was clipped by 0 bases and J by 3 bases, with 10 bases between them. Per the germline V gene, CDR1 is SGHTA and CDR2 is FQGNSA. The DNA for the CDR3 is TGTGCCAGCAGCTTAGCGCGGGGCCTGACAGATACGCAGTATTTT. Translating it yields CASSLARGLTDTQYF.

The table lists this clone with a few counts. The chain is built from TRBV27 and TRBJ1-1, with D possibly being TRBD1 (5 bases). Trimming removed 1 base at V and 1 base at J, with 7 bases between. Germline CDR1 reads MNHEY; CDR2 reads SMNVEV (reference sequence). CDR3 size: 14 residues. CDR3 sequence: CASSLWGENTEAFF. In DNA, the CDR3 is TGTGCCAGCAGTTTATGGGGGGAGAACACTGAAGCTTTCTTT.

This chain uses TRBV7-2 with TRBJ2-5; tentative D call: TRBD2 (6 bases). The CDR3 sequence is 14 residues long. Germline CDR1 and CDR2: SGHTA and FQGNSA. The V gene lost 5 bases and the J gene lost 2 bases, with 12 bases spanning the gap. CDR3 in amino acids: CASSPRGEQETQYF. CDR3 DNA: TGTGCCAGCAGCCCCCGCGGGGAACAAGAGACCCAGTACTTC.

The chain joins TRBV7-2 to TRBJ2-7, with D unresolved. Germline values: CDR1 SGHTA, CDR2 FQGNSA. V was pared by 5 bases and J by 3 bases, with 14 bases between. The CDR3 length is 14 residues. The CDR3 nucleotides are TGTGCCAGCAGCAATTCCCAGCGATACTACGAGCAGTACTTC. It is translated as CASSNSQRYYEQYF. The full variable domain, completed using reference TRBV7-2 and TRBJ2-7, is GAGVSQSPSNKVTEKGKDVELRCDPISGHTALYWYRQSLGQGLEFLIYFQGNSAPDKSGLPSDRFSAERTGGSVSTLTIQRTQQEDSAVYLCASSNSQRYYEQYFGPGTRLTVT.

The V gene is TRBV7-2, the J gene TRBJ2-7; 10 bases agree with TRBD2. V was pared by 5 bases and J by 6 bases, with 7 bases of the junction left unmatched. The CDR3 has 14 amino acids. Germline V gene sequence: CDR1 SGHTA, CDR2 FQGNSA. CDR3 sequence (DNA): TGTGCCAGCAGCACCCCACTAGCGGGACCCGAGCAGTACTTC. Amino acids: CASSTPLAGPEQYF. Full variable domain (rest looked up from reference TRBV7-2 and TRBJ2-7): GAGVSQSPSNKVTEKGKDVELRCDPISGHTALYWYRQSLGQGLEFLIYFQGNSAPDKSGLPSDRFSAERTGGSVSTLTIQRTQQEDSAVYLCASSTPLAGPEQYFGPGTRLTVT.

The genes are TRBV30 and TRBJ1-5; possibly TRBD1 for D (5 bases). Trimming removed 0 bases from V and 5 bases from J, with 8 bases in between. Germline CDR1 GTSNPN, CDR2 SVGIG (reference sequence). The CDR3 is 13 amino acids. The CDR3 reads CAWSVPGYQPQHF. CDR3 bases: TGTGCCTGGAGTGTACCAGGGTATCAGCCCCAGCATTTT. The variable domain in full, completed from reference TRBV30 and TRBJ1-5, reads SQTIHQWPATLVQPVGSPLSLECTVEGTSNPNLYWYRQAAGRGLQLLFYSVGIGQISSEVPQNLSASRPQDRQFILSSKKLLLSDSGFYLCAWSVPGYQPQHFGDGTRLSIL.

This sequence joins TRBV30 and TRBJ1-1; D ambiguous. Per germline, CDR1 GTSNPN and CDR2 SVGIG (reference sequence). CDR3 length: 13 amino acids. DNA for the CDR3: TGTATTGCCCGCCGAGTCCTTAACACTGAAGCTTTCTTT. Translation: CIARRVLNTEAFF.

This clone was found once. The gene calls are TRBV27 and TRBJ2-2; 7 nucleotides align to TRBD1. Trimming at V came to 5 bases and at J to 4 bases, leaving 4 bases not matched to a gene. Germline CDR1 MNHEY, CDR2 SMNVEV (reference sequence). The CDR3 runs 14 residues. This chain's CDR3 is CASSTDRATGELFF. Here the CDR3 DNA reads TGTGCCAGCAGTACCGACAGGGCCACCGGGGAGCTGTTTTTT.